One and the same sample provided the 12 T cell receptor beta chains below, sequenced in a study of shared clonotypes between healthy human individuals. Produced via immunoSEQ multiplex PCR; TCRdb's table is partial and in-frame only. This table holds some 1 million clones, 70% to 80% found once. The sample consisted of memory CD4+ T cells sorted from blood. Specified subset: CD45RA-negative fraction. Receptors were obtained from a man between 18 and 29 years old in good health.

V gene TRBV4-1 combines with J gene TRBJ2-3, with 9 nucleotides matching TRBD2. The junction had 13 bases not matched to a gene; V was cut back by 2 bases and J by 1 base. The CDR3 runs 19 residues. CDR1 is MGHRA, CDR2 YSYEKL, per germline. CDR3 DNA sequence: TGCGCCAGCAGCCAAATTAGCGGGGGAATGTTGACGGGCACAGATACGCAGTATTTT. It specifies CASSQISGGMLTGTDTQYF.

J is TRBJ1-1 and V is TRBV5-4, with D maybe TRBD1 (5 bases). V was pared by 4 bases and J by 8 bases, with 15 bases between. From germline, CDR1 is SGHNT and CDR2 YYREEE (reference sequence). The CDR3 length is 13 residues. CDR3 coding DNA: TGTGCCAGCAGCATTCAAAACGGGGACGAAGCTTTCTTT. Its translation: CASSIQNGDEAFF.

This clone was observed a handful of times. The V call is TRBV6-4, the J call TRBJ2-2; D is possibly TRBD2 (6 bases). The length of the CDR3 is 14 residues. Germline V gene data show CDR1 as MRHNA and CDR2 as SNTAGT. Trimming removed 6 bases from V and 6 bases from J, with 14 bases in between. CDR3 residues: CASSPSRGSGELFF. In DNA form, the CDR3 reads TGTGCCAGCAGCCCCTCACGGGGGTCCGGGGAGCTGTTTTTT.

This clone was observed a few times. The chain uses TRBV19 and TRBJ2-1, with D perhaps TRBD2 (6 bases). Trimming pared 4 bases from V and 9 bases from J, leaving 22 bases between. Germline CDR1 LNHDA, CDR2 SQIVND (reference sequence). The CDR3 is 16 residues long. CDR3 DNA sequence: TGTGCCAGTAGTAAGGAGGGGAGTTTTCGACCGAGTGAGCAGTTCTTC. Encoded protein: CASSKEGSFRPSEQFF. The full variable domain, its missing parts supplied by reference TRBV19 and TRBJ2-1, is DGGITQSPKYLFRKEGQNVTLSCEQNLNHDAMYWYRQDPGQGLRLIYYSQIVNDFQKGDIAEGYSVSREKKESFPLTVTSAQKNPTAFYLCASSKEGSFRPSEQFFGPGTRLTVL.

This chain connects TRBV18 to TRBJ2-7; TRBD2 matches at 10 bases. This CDR3 is 15 amino acids long. V was pared by 2 bases and J by 5 bases, with 6 bases of the junction left unmatched. The germline V gene has CDR1 KGHSH and CDR2 LQKENI. The CDR3 DNA follows: TGTGCCAGCTCACCAAGAGCGGGAGGGCCTCACGAGCAGTACTTC. Protein: CASSPRAGGPHEQYF.

This clone came up a few times. The CDR3 nucleotides are TGTGCCAGCTCACCACCGTTTGAAGGGGGCAGGTACGAGCAGTACTTC. It is translated as CASSPPFEGGRYEQYF. The chain links TRBV18 to TRBJ2-7; 7 nucleotides match TRBD1. This CDR3 spans 16 amino acids. Germline V lookup: CDR1 KGHSH, CDR2 LQKENI. V shed 0 bases and J 4 bases; nucleotides not matched to a gene: 9.

This chain joins TRBV2 and TRBJ1-6; TRBD1 matches at 7 bases. Germline CDR1 reads SNHLY; CDR2 reads FYNNEI. The trim removed 10 bases at V and 10 bases at J, leaving 13 bases unmatched. The CDR3 is made up of 14 amino acids. CDR3 DNA sequence: TGTGCCACCAAAGGGGAACAGGGGAACTCACCCCTCCACTTT. Its protein is CATKGEQGNSPLHF.

The J gene is TRBJ2-1, the V gene TRBV28; the D call may be TRBD1 or TRBD2 (5 bases each). Germline-derived CDR1 and CDR2 are MDHEN and SYDVKM. The CDR3 has 13 residues. The ends were cut back, 2 bases at V and 7 bases at J, with 9 bases in the middle. CDR3 loop: CASSLLGVNEQFF. The CDR3 nucleotides read TGTGCCAGCAGTTTACTGGGGGTGAATGAGCAGTTCTTC.

V is TRBV28 and J is TRBJ2-7; 8 positions match TRBD1. There are 15 residues in the CDR3. V dropped 5 bases and J dropped 0; count of bases not matched to a gene: 6. The germline gives CDR1 MDHEN, CDR2 SYDVKM. CDR3 amino acids: CASSERQGNSYEQYF. The CDR3 bases are TGTGCCAGCAGTGAGCGACAGGGGAACTCCTACGAGCAGTACTTC.

This clone turned up a few times. The chain combines TRBV2 with TRBJ1-2, with 11 bases fitting TRBD1. Trimming at V came to 6 bases and at J to 6 bases, leaving 3 bases not matched to a gene. The CDR3 spans 13 residues. The germline gives CDR1 SNHLY, CDR2 FYNNEI. CDR3 loop: CASRGDRGNGYTF. The DNA for the CDR3 is TGTGCCAGCAGGGGGGACAGGGGGAATGGCTACACCTTC. Based on the CDR3 plus reference TRBV2 and TRBJ1-2, the full variable domain is EPEVTQTPSHQVTQMGQEVILRCVPISNHLYFYWYRQILGQKVEFLVSFYNNEISEKSEIFDDQFSVERPDGSNFTLKIRSTKLEDSAMYFCASRGDRGNGYTFGSGTRLTVV.

The sample holds a few counts of this clone. This could be a read error, since a much larger clone is one nucleotide away. The chain couples TRBV6-5 to TRBJ2-7; the D gene is possibly TRBD1 (5 bases). The CDR3 spans 10 residues. V was trimmed by 8 bases and J by 4 bases, leaving 6 bases between them. Germline CDR1 reads MNHEY; CDR2 reads SVGAGI. CDR3 residues: CASGAYEQYF. CDR3 DNA sequence: TGTGCCAGCGGGGCGTACGAGCAGTACTTC.

V and J are TRBV4-1 and TRBJ1-3; the match to TRBD1 covers 7 bases. The CDR3 loop spans 16 amino acids. Germline V gives CDR1 MGHRA, CDR2 YSYEKL. V lost 2 bases to trimming and J lost 4 bases; unmatched junction nucleotides: 8. DNA of the CDR3: TGCGCCAGCAGCCAACCTCAGGGGGTGAAGGGAAACACCATATATTTT. It yields the protein CASSQPQGVKGNTIYF.